This T cell receptor beta chain was sequenced in a study of blood T cell repertoires in COVID-19. Study information: There were acute and convalescent COVID-19 samples, and they came from the United States, Italy and Spain. PBMCs, B-cell-depleted T cells, or T cells were the source of the cDNA or gDNA that made up the material.

Source study methods: Amplification with reference gene primers provided the estimates of nucleated cell counts. Sequenced by immunoSEQ multiplex PCR; TCRdb stores in-frame clones only, minus some. Clone size and the V and J calls come from that table; the DNA yielded D and trimming. The table includes fewer than 300,000 clones, approximately 83% detected once. Participants came from some 26 US areas, aged roughly 18 to 95 years. The CDR3 sequence is 11 residues long. The ends were cut back, 5 bases at V and 5 bases at J, with 6 bases in the middle. J is TRBJ2-5 and V is TRBV12-3 or TRBV12-4; unclear D gene. This TCR was recovered from a woman aged 25 to 39 who had recovered from COVID-19. The sequenced material came from PBMCs or T cells enriched from blood (not recorded which). This CDR3 reads CASSRRETQYF. CDR3 in DNA: TGTGCCAGCAGTCGCCGGGAGACCCAGTACTTC.